Sequencing of this T cell receptor (beta chain) was carried out in a study of blood T cell repertoires in COVID-19. Overall study context: Specimens from acute and convalescent COVID-19 originated in the United States, Italy and Spain.

How the authors handled the data: It was from reference gene primer amplification that nucleated cell counts were estimated. This table comes from immunoSEQ multiplex PCR, and its TCRdb copy is limited to in-frame clones, with some not included. The DNA was the basis for D and trimming; V, J and clone size are from that table. The data contain fewer than 500,000 clones, around nine tenths of them singletons. Clinical history as reported by participants underpinned cohort assignment. The sequence was obtained from a woman between 25 and 40 years old with acute COVID-19. Sequenced material: PBMCs or T cells enriched from blood (not recorded which).

The CDR3, as DNA: TGTGCCAGTAGTAAAAGGGGACAGTTCTACGAGCAGTACTTC. Residues: CASSKRGQFYEQYF. V is TRBV19 and J is TRBJ2-7; 7 bases are shared with TRBD1. The CDR3 is made up of 14 amino acids. The trim removed 4 bases at V and 3 bases at J, leaving 6 bases unmatched. Looked up from germline, CDR1 is LNHDA and CDR2 is SQIVND (reference sequence).